This T cell receptor (beta chain) was identified in a study of blood T cell repertoires in COVID-19. TCRdb's copy holds only in-frame clones and misses some; the assay was immunoSEQ multiplex PCR. Of roughly 200,000 clones listed, less than 90% are singletons. V lost 11 bases, J lost 3 bases, and 13 bases lay in between. This CDR3 has 12 amino acids. Germline values: CDR1 LNHDA, CDR2 SQIVND (reference sequence). This TCR was recovered from a woman in her forties or fifties in a cohort exposed to, infected with or recovered from COVID-19 (not recorded which). The chain employs TRBV19 and TRBJ1-2, with D uncertain. Sequenced material: PBMCs or T cells enriched from blood (not recorded which). This CDR3 reads CASSVLYYGYTF. The CDR3 DNA reads as TGTGCCTCCTCGGTACTCTACTATGGCTACACCTTC.